What follows are 24 T cell receptor beta chains derived from one specimen sequenced in a study of blood T cell repertoires in COVID-19. The data were produced by immunoSEQ multiplex PCR, yet TCRdb's version contains in-frame clones alone and is incomplete. The sample has around 260,000 clones, roughly 85% seen once. Specimen: peripheral blood. The receptors shown here come from a woman aged 50 to 65 who had recovered from COVID-19.

The CDR3 DNA reads as TGTGCCAGCAGTTCTCCGACAAGTTTGAACACTGAAGCTTTCTTT. Translating gives CASSSPTSLNTEAFF. V usage is TRBV28 and J usage is TRBJ1-1; D remains ambiguous. V dropped 4 bases and J dropped 0 bases, with 12 bases sitting between them. The CDR3 runs 15 residues. The V gene's germline CDR1 is MDHEN and CDR2 SYDVKM.

The gene calls are TRBV5-1 and TRBJ2-1; 12 positions agree with TRBD2. Germline trimming cut 2 bases from V and 8 bases from J; bases unmatched to any gene: 8. This CDR3 spans 16 amino acids. Germline-derived CDR1 and CDR2 are SGHRS and YFSETQ. The CDR3 bases are TGCGCCAGCAGCTTAGCACTAGCGGGGGGCCGGGATGAGCAGTTCTTC. Its protein product is CASSLALAGGRDEQFF.

The table lists this clone with a few counts. This rearrangement joins TRBV12-3 or TRBV12-4 to TRBJ1-6; no clear D. The CDR3 is 12 residues long. The CDR3 nucleotides are TGTGCATCCACTGACTATAATTCACCCCTCCACTTT. Translating it yields CASTDYNSPLHF.

This clone was picked up one time. The V and J genes are TRBV4-3 and TRBJ1-2; D is unclear. The germline V gene encodes CDR1 LGHNA and CDR2 YSLEER. The V gene lost 4 bases and the J gene lost 0 bases, with 12 bases spanning the gap. The CDR3 extends over 15 amino acids. CDR3 coding DNA: TGCGCCAGCAGCCGCGACACCCCAGCTAACTATGGCTACACCTTC. This sequence encodes CASSRDTPANYGYTF.

The chain links TRBV4-2 to TRBJ1-5; D perhaps matches TRBD1 (5 bases). Germline loops: CDR1 LGHNA, CDR2 YNFKEQ. The CDR3 loop spans 18 amino acids. V lost 0 bases and J 2 bases, leaving 17 bases between the germline ends. Written as DNA, the CDR3 is TGTGCCAGCAGCCAAGATCGGGGGGGAGTGAGGGGCAATCAGCCCCAGCATTTT. Translated: CASSQDRGGVRGNQPQHF.

Worth noting for this clone: The germline gene is not matched at one end of the junction; a read error may be the cause. The CDR3 spells CAISRVGGADEKLFF. CDR3 sequence (DNA): TGTGCCATCAGCAGAGTAGGGGGCGCGGATGAAAAACTGTTTTTT. J is TRBJ1-4 and V is TRBV15, with 7 positions matching TRBD1. This CDR3 has 15 residues. Germline assignment: CDR1 LNHNV and CDR2 YYDKDF (reference sequence).

This clone was observed a few times. The chain couples TRBV19 to TRBJ1-1; 8 bases match TRBD1. J was trimmed by 5 bases and V by 5 bases; bases with no gene match: 4. The CDR3 extends over 13 amino acids. Germline assignment: CDR1 LNHDA and CDR2 SQIVND (reference sequence). The CDR3 sequence: CASSGRGLTEAFF. The CDR3 DNA reads TGTGCCAGTAGTGGCAGGGGGCTTACTGAAGCTTTCTTT.

The sample holds one count of this clone. The chain couples TRBV6-2 or TRBV6-3 to TRBJ1-1, with D possibly being TRBD1 (6 bases). The CDR3 is made up of 14 amino acids. Germline values: CDR1 MNHEY, CDR2 SVGEGT. V was pared by 5 bases and J by 1 base, with 11 bases between. The CDR3 DNA follows: TGTGCCAGCAGTCCCAAACAGGGGAACACTGAAGCTTTCTTT. It translates to CASSPKQGNTEAFF.

The V and J genes are TRBV12-3 or TRBV12-4 and TRBJ2-1, with a tentative D call TRBD2 (6 bases). CDR3 length: 12 amino acids. V dropped 6 bases and J dropped 6 bases, with 9 bases sitting between them. The chain's CDR3 is CASRPSVNEQFF. CDR3 nucleotides: TGTGCCAGCAGACCTAGCGTCAATGAGCAGTTCTTC.

This CDR3 is CASSAITPFSDTQYF. The CDR3 nucleotides are TGTGCCAGCAGCGCTATTACCCCATTTTCGGATACGCAGTATTTT. The V gene is TRBV9, the J gene TRBJ2-3, with no clear D. Looked up from germline, CDR1 is SGDLS and CDR2 is YYNGEE. V gave up 3 bases and J gave up 6 bases, with 17 bases separating them. This CDR3 comprises 15 residues.

The chain is built from TRBV27 and TRBJ2-1; 13 bases map to TRBD2. The CDR3 has 15 residues. J gave up 8 bases and V 6 bases, and 7 bases lay outside the gene matches. Germline CDR1 and CDR2: MNHEY and SMNVEV (reference sequence). The CDR3: CASSRLAGGIHEQFF. The CDR3 nucleotides read TGTGCCAGCAGCCGACTAGCGGGAGGAATCCATGAGCAGTTCTTC.

This clone has a single count. The chain recombines TRBV5-4 with TRBJ2-5; 9 nucleotides match TRBD1. The germline gives CDR1 SGHNT, CDR2 YYREEE (reference sequence). V shed 3 bases, J shed 3 bases, and the junction held 3 bases outside the gene matches. This CDR3 spans 14 amino acids. This chain's CDR3 is CASSSRDREETQYF. CDR3 nucleotides: TGTGCCAGCAGCTCCCGGGACAGGGAAGAGACCCAGTACTTC.

The rearrangement joins TRBV6-5 to TRBJ2-7; 7 bases map to TRBD1. In germline, CDR1 is MNHEY, CDR2 SVGAGI. J gave up 5 bases and V 4 bases, and 8 bases lay outside the gene matches. The CDR3 loop spans 14 amino acids. The CDR3 DNA is TGTGCCAGCAGTTCCCGACAGGGCGAAGACGAGCAGTACTTC. It yields the protein CASSSRQGEDEQYF.

The chain employs TRBV7-8 and TRBJ1-6; D is ambiguous. Germline V gives CDR1 SGHVS, CDR2 FQNEAQ. This CDR3 spans 19 amino acids. V shed 4 bases and J shed 0 bases, with 19 bases lying between them. The CDR3, as DNA: TGTGCCAGCAGCTCACCCCTTGGGGAGGGAAGCTCCTATAATTCACCCCTCCACTTT. Translating it yields CASSSPLGEGSSYNSPLHF.

The table lists this clone with a few counts. The rearrangement uses TRBV28 and TRBJ2-7; 8 nucleotides match TRBD1. Trimming at V came to 4 bases and at J to 2 bases, leaving 7 bases not matched to a gene. Germline V CDR1 and CDR2: MDHEN, SYDVKM. The CDR3 sequence is 15 residues long. The CDR3 nucleotides are TGTGCCAGCAGTTCGACCGCGACAGGGGCCTACGAGCAGTACTTC. Amino acids: CASSSTATGAYEQYF. Full variable domain (rest looked up from reference TRBV28 and TRBJ2-7): DVKVTQSSRYLVKRTGEKVFLECVQDMDHENMFWYRQDPGLGLRLIYFSYDVKMKEKGDIPEGYSVSREKKERFSLILESASTNQTSMYLCASSSTATGAYEQYFGPGTRLTVT.

The V and J genes are TRBV4-3 and TRBJ2-3, with TRBD2 matching over 10 bases. The V gene end was trimmed by 2 bases and the J gene end by 4 bases; junction bases not matched to a gene: 3. The germline V gene has CDR1 LGHNA and CDR2 YSLEER. The CDR3 is 15 residues long. The CDR3 region has the DNA TGCGCCAGCAGCCAACTAGCGGGAGAACCAGATACGCAGTATTTT. Encoded protein: CASSQLAGEPDTQYF.

DNA of the CDR3: TGTGCCAGCAGTACCCAAGGTCACGGGGTGTGGACCGGGGAGCTGTTTTTT. Encoded protein: CASSTQGHGVWTGELFF. The chain couples TRBV6-2 or TRBV6-3 to TRBJ2-2, with TRBD2 as a possible D gene (5 bases). Per the germline V gene, CDR1 is MNHEY and CDR2 is SVGEGT. V lost 5 bases and J lost 5, with 21 bases in between. The CDR3 extends over 17 amino acids.

V is TRBV7-3 and J is TRBJ2-7; 9 bases are a match to TRBD1. J gave up 3 bases and V 4 bases, and 7 bases lay outside the gene matches. The germline V gene has CDR1 SGHTA and CDR2 FQGTGA. The CDR3 totals 15 residues. CDR3 region: CASSSTGTGNYEQYF. In DNA form, the CDR3 reads TGTGCCAGCAGCTCAACCGGGACAGGGAACTACGAGCAGTACTTC.

The chain employs TRBV27 and TRBJ2-1, with 10 bases aligning to TRBD2. Trimming removed 4 bases from V and 7 bases from J; junction bases left unmatched: 7. The CDR3 covers 15 residues. Germline CDR1 is MNHEY and CDR2 is SMNVEV (reference sequence). The CDR3 nucleotides read TGTGCCAGCAGTTCCCTAGCGGGGGAGGCTAATGAGCAGTTCTTC. Amino acid sequence: CASSSLAGEANEQFF.

The chain joins TRBV19 to TRBJ1-5, with 10 nucleotides matching TRBD1. CDR3 size: 16 residues. V shed 2 bases and J 4 bases; nucleotides not matched to a gene: 5. CDR1 is LNHDA, CDR2 SQIVND, per germline (reference sequence). The CDR3 sequence: CASSISDRGRNQPQHF. The CDR3 nucleotides are TGTGCCAGTAGTATAAGCGACAGGGGGCGAAATCAGCCCCAGCATTTT.

V is TRBV7-9 and J is TRBJ2-7, with TRBD1 identical over 9 bases. The CDR3 contains 15 residues. Germline V gene data show CDR1 as SEHNR and CDR2 as FQNEAQ (reference sequence). With V trimmed by 6 bases and J by 0 bases, 6 bases remained unmatched. In DNA form, the CDR3 reads TGTGCCAGCAGTCCACAGGGGGCGAGCTCCTACGAGCAGTACTTC. Encoded protein: CASSPQGASSYEQYF.

CDR3 bases: TGTGCCAGCAGTCTCACAACGAACACTGAAGCTTTCTTT. Translated, it gives CASSLTTNTEAFF. The chain joins TRBV27 to TRBJ1-1; D call uncertain. The CDR3 runs to 13 residues. Per germline, CDR1 MNHEY and CDR2 SMNVEV (reference sequence). The V end lost 5 bases, the J end lost 1 base, and 8 bases lay between the germline ends.

This chain uses TRBV4-2 with TRBJ1-5; maybe TRBD1 (6 bases). The CDR3 covers 16 residues. CDR1 and CDR2 from the germline V gene are LGHNA and YNFKEQ. V was clipped by 0 bases and J by 7 bases, with 16 bases between them. CDR3 sequence: CASSQDRAGQGQPQHF. CDR3 in DNA: TGTGCCAGCAGCCAAGATCGAGCTGGCCAGGGGCAGCCCCAGCATTTT.

V gene TRBV6-2 or TRBV6-3 combines with J gene TRBJ2-7; weak D call: TRBD1 (6 bases). The CDR3 extends over 14 amino acids. The germline gives CDR1 MNHEY, CDR2 SVGEGT. Trimming left V 2 bases short and J 3 bases short, with 11 bases between. This chain's CDR3 is CASSYHRAGYEQYF. Here the CDR3 DNA reads TGTGCCAGCAGTTACCACAGGGCAGGCTACGAGCAGTACTTC.